The TCR beta chain described here comes from a study of cytomegalovirus exposure and HLA in healthy donors. Study results and caveats: A later analysis found common viral pathogens apparently linked to several of the most significant clusters.

It was healthy bone marrow donors who served as donors. Each donor was nominally healthy when sampled (though unrecorded immune exposures were likely). Details on this clone: Its matching antigen is unknown.

PCR amplification relied on 60 Vbeta primers (plus 13 Jbeta primers). TCRdb's table, derived via immunoSEQ multiplex PCR, lists solely in-frame clones and lacks some. The sample records roughly 170,000 clones, roughly 80% being singletons. The sample comprised PBMCs. This TCR was recovered from a woman aged 18-29 years in good health and CMV-seronegative.

The CDR3 DNA sequence: TGCGCCAGCAGCCCCTCGGCAGGGGGCGTAACGGGGACCCAGTACTTC. This codes for CASSPSAGGVTGTQYF. The chain joins TRBV5-1 to TRBJ2-5, with 8 bases matching TRBD1. The CDR3 covers 16 residues. V gave up 4 bases and J gave up 7 bases; unmatched junction bases: 15. CDR1 and CDR2 from the germline V gene are SGHRS and YFSETQ. The full variable domain, rest sourced from reference TRBV5-1 and TRBJ2-5, is KAGVTQTPRYLIKTRGQQVTLSCSPISGHRSVSWYQQTPGQGLQFLFEYFSETQRNKGNFPGRFSGRQFSNSRSEMNVSTLELGDSALYLCASSPSAGGVTGTQYFGPGTRLLVL.